The source of this TCR beta chain is a study of vaccination and CD4 T cells after COVID-19 (dated by TCRdb to between 2022 and 2023). Some background on the complete study: SARS-CoV-2 positivity had been established in the convalescent patients by nasal swab PCR, and mild disease was recorded in about 9 of these patients and severe disease in one. The convalescent cohort comprised six males and four females, including two Hispanic individuals, seven Caucasians, two Asians and one multiracial person. Two doses of either the Pfizer-BioNTech BNT162b2 vaccine (n=8) or the Moderna mRNA-1273 vaccine (n=2) were administered to participants. Post-COVID blood samples from convalescent patients were collected a median of roughly 100 days after diagnosis, with a range of roughly 30 to 170 days. The time from the second vaccine dose to post-vaccine blood sampling had a median of 72 days and ranged from about 12 to 250 days. The cultures were stimulated with overlapping spike peptide pools from SARS-CoV-2 and from the common cold coronaviruses HCoV-NL63, HCoV-OC43 and HCoV-229E. Control cultures used a CEFX viral epitope pool as positive control, an HIV-1 Nef peptide pool as negative control, or no peptide. The spike-specific CD4+ TCR repertoire was compared before and after mRNA vaccination in fewer than eleven COVID-19 convalescent patients and several infection-naive healthy vaccine recipients. Results and caveats for the whole study, not just this receptor: Of the vaccine-specific clones found in convalescent patients, nearly all (304 of 307) were mono-reactive for SARS-CoV-2 spike instead of being cross-reactive with common cold coronaviruses. The study included relatively few convalescent patients and did not analyze early timepoints after natural infection. In convalescent patients, a median roughly 88% of post-vaccine SARS-CoV-2-reactive clones were detected only after vaccination, suggesting vaccine-specific priming. An increase in the median number of SARS-CoV-2-reactive clonotypes from roughly 20 after infection to some 40 after vaccination was observed, but the change was not found to be significant.

In light of the paper, this sample's treatment or condition label describes: approximately 9-day PBMC culture with coronavirus spike peptide pools or control peptides (ViraFEST assay). The study used the ViraFEST assay, which expanded antigen-specific T cells with peptide pools and then identified expanded clonotypes by TCR sequencing. Positive SARS-CoV-2 PCR tests in the convalescent patients dated from March to December 2020, before Alpha, Beta and Delta variants emerged in the United States. Under 2.5 million PBMCs per well were cultured in IMDM with approximately 5% human AB serum and approximately 10 IU/ml IL-2, plus 10 ug/ml peptide pools. On days 3 and 7, half of the culture medium was replaced with fresh IL-2-containing medium. After 10 to 11 days of culture, CD4+ T cells were isolated by negative selection with the EasySep CD4+ T cell isolation kit. Ficoll-Paque Plus gradient centrifugation was used to isolate PBMCs from whole blood, and the isolated PBMCs were then either used fresh or cryopreserved at -140C. Triplicate wells were generally used for each culture condition.

Library prep was done by PCR. TCR sequencing of DNA from cultured CD4+ T cells used the Oncomine TCR Beta short-read assay at the Johns Hopkins FTIC core. The QIAamp micro DNA kit was used to extract genomic DNA from the cultured CD4+ T cells. Oncomine TCR Beta libraries made from cultured CD4+ T cells were pooled using unique dual indexes and sequenced on an Illumina iSeq 100. From the authors' description of their analysis: Non-productive sequences were removed, and CDR3s that did not start with C, did not end with F or W, or were shorter than 7 amino acids were discarded. The MANAFEST web application was used to identify antigen-specific clonotypes by comparing peptide-stimulated wells against reference wells and other culture wells. An FDR below 0.05, an odds ratio above 5, and a productive frequency above 0.1% in at least two of three replicate wells were required for clones to be considered positive. A clonotype was classed as cross-reactive if the clonotype showed significant expansion both in SARS-CoV-2 spike wells and in at least one common cold coronavirus spike condition. Similarity between CDR3 sequences was evaluated in R version 3.6.1 using Levenshtein distances (stringdist) and unrooted phylogenetic trees (ape). TCRdb reanalyzed the raw reads on its own, using fastp at Q25 for trimming and MiXCR for clone calling, and kept in-frame beta chains. Entries are consolidated by CDR3 protein sequence, retaining the most common genes and DNA. TCRdb, rather than the study authors, made the V and J calls. For this sample the table gives roughly 13,000 distinct CDR3 sequences, of which under 60% were detected only once. Of the sample, 16% falls within the top ten clones.

Turning to this clonotype: Its antigen has not been determined. Base quality data are lacking; no much larger clone is found one base away.

From its cysteine to its phenylalanine, the CDR3 spans 15 amino acids. Of the read, only the CDR3 DNA is kept; its 45 bases are in frame from base 1. V and J are truncated by 4 bases and 6 bases respectively, leaving an intervening sequence of 19 bases. CDR1 and CDR2 were assigned from the germline V gene (reference sequence) as MNHEY and SMNVEV. The chain is assembled from TRBV27 and TRBJ2-7; no D gene is confidently identified. This TCR was sampled from a human donor who had recovered from COVID-19. Sequencing was performed on CD4+ T cells from blood, cultured in vitro. The sequence in DNA is TGTGCCAGCAGTTGGAACTACCCGGATCCTCGCGAGCAGTACTTC. Translated, this gives CASSWNYPDPREQYF.